This TCR beta chain is from a study of PD-L1 blockade in urothelial cancer (dated by TCRdb to 2016 to 2017). In the study overall: Therapy was started in 2014 for all patients, and atezolizumab 1,200 mg was administered intravenously every 3 weeks. Twenty-five of 29 patients were identified as males with urothelial cancer of bladder origin, and a prior smoking history was reported by 18 of 29 patients. Patients had an ECOG performance status of 0 or 1 and had received between 0 and 3 prior chemotherapy regimens. Blood samples were analyzed 3 weeks after the start of treatment (second dose) and 6 weeks after the start of treatment. Blood samples yielded a median of around 150,000 T cells and tens of thousands of unique TCRs, with median clonality roughly 0.082. Somatic, immune and clinical correlates of response to PD-L1 blockade with atezolizumab in urothelial cancer were the focus of an exploratory multi-omic analysis. TCR sequencing covered pretreatment tumor samples and matched, serially collected peripheral blood taken before and after atezolizumab treatment. Durable clinical benefit meant progression-free survival longer than 6 months, and TCR features were also tested against progression-free and overall survival. In the same patients, whole exome sequencing and RNA sequencing of pretreatment tumors were performed in addition to TCR sequencing. About 10 patients achieved durable clinical benefit and approximately 19 did not. Pretreatment blood TCR-seq was available for about 28 patients, at least one posttreatment blood collection was obtained for some 25 patients, and tumor TCR-seq was available for some 25 patients.

What the research found in general, with its limitations: A pretreatment peripheral blood TCR clonality below the median was linked to improved progression-free and overall survival. Because the sample size was small (n ≈ 30) and many exploratory analyses were performed, the results are intended to be hypothesis-generating. Greater expansion of tumor-associated TCR clones in peripheral blood 3 weeks after the start of treatment was observed in patients with durable benefit (n ≈ 22, p = 0.022).

The label giving this sample's time point can be read as: peripheral blood 6 weeks after treatment start. The cohort comprised about 30 patients with locally advanced or metastatic urothelial carcinoma treated at Memorial Sloan Kettering on a trial protocol. Peripheral blood mononuclear cells were collected pretreatment and during treatment, at between 1 and 8 total time points per patient. The Qiagen DNeasy Blood extraction kit was used to purify genomic DNA from total PBMCs and from tumor samples. PBMCs were collected pretreatment and during treatment, and were isolated and stored as previously described. Synthetic TCR analog templates were spiked into each PCR to estimate absolute template abundance from read counts. The immunoSEQ assay was used to amplify TCRbeta CDR3 regions from genomic DNA with bias-controlled V and J gene primers. Sequencing of rearranged TCRbeta segments was performed at approximately 20X coverage. Regarding the original processing steps: Clustering was used to correct sequencing errors, and CDR3s were annotated against IMGT to assign V, D and J genes. Downstream analyses used only productive TCRbeta rearrangements, leaving out any out-of-frame or stop-codon sequences. To compute clonality, Shannon entropy was normalized by the log of the number of unique productive sequences and then subtracted from one. Clones differing between time points or between blood and tumor were identified by Fisher's exact test with Benjamini-Hochberg correction at adjusted p below 0.01. In its TCRdb copy, this immuneACCESS table keeps in-frame sequences only and misses some clones. Where compared with another copy, unresolved V genes explain less than half of these, and the others have no known cause. For V, J and clone size, that table is used; D and trimming come from the DNA. In all, the sample holds tens of thousands of clones, and roughly 90% of those were seen once. The top ten clonotypes cover roughly 0.87% of the sample.

Including the terminal cysteine and phenylalanine, the CDR3 comprises 18 residues. The retained sequence is limited to the CDR3, 54 bases, with the frame set at the first base. V and J lose 4 bases and 2 bases, and a span of 19 bases separates them. CDR1 SGDLS and CDR2 YYNGEE were looked up in the germline V gene. In regard to this clone: The target of this receptor is not known. Nothing much larger sits one base from this clone, and base qualities are not available.

The specimen was PBMCs, collected around atezolizumab (anti-PD-L1) treatment. This clonotype was sampled from a woman aged 80 or over with urothelial cancer. Rearrangement joined TRBV9 to TRBJ2-6; matching of 5 bases hints at TRBD2 as the D gene. The CDR3 has the sequence CASSTEVSAEAGANVLTF. The bases are TGTGCCAGCAGCACAGAAGTCTCCGCGGAGGCTGGGGCCAACGTCCTGACTTTC.